The clone carrying this T cell receptor (beta chain) was counted many times. Its antigen is unknown. Authors' processing steps: The distant-metastasis classifier for papillary thyroid cancer was built from CDR3 differences across clinicopathological groups. TCRdb called clones again from the PCR reads with MiXCR. The V and J calls come from TCRdb's annotation, not from the publication. This table has roughly 35,000 clones, about a sixth appearing once. The sample belongs to a study of metastatic and nonmetastatic thyroid tumors. Study-level information: Repertoire comparisons spanned blood and tumor or nodule tissue from malignant and benign thyroid patients. The study's findings and limits: Within blood and tumor, benign nodules reportedly had significantly lower TCR beta diversity than malignant thyroid tumors did.

No patient received treatment before thyroid surgery. V lost 4 bases and J lost 1, with 7 bases in between. The V gene's germline CDR1 is MNHNS and CDR2 SASEGT. CDR3 size: 13 residues. The chain is built from TRBV6-1 and TRBJ1-1; possible D gene TRBD1, 6 bases. Sequenced: blood. The clonotype was recovered from a female donor with papillary thyroid cancer or a benign thyroid nodule (not recorded which). Some clones in this sample may be carry-over from other donors' samples. DNA for the CDR3: TGTGCCAGCAGTGTGGGACAGAACACTGAAGCTTTCTTT. It yields the protein CASSVGQNTEAFF.